This entry lists 2 T cell receptor beta chains sequenced from one sample in a study of T-cell memory formation after mild COVID-19. TCRdb ran MiXCR on the 5' RACE reads and lists one entry per CDR3 protein. The data show 400,000 to 500,000 distinct CDR3 sequences, with 24% seen just once and 8.5% to 9% held by the top ten. Sequencing was carried out using PBMCs or a T cell subset sorted from them (not recorded which). Receptors originate from an adult woman who had mild COVID-19 (a few samples of this study predate the infection). Cell type and time point are not known.

V usage is TRBV6-2 or TRBV6-3 and J usage is TRBJ2-3; TRBD2 aligns across 9 bases. V dropped 11 bases and J dropped 0; count of bases not matched to a gene: 12. This CDR3 has 16 amino acids. The V gene's germline CDR1 is MNHEY and CDR2 SVGEGT. The CDR3 DNA reads TGTGCCGTCCGACTGAGCGGGAGGCCCAGCACAGATACGCAGTATTTT. It encodes CAVRLSGRPSTDTQYF.

On this clonotype itself: Sequence at one end of the junction differs from germline and may be a read error. V and J are TRBV29-1 and TRBJ1-1; no definite D call. Germline-derived CDR1 and CDR2 are SQVTM and ANQGSEA. The CDR3 is made up of 11 amino acids. The DNA for the CDR3 is TGCAGCGTTTCAAAAACCGGCGGAGCTTTATTT. Protein product: CSVSKTGGALF.